This TCR beta chain was captured by sequencing in a study of T cells in Graves' hyperthyroidism and ophthalmopathy. Overall study: Peripheral blood was secured at the point of initial diagnosis, before any treatment.

As regards this clonotype: Its antigen remains unknown.

PBMCs came from around 10 ml fresh peripheral blood. RNA transcripts yielded amplified TCR beta CDR3 regions. The study used the HTBI primer set for a first-round RT-PCR of the TCR CDR3. Using its own MiXCR run on the multiplex PCR reads, TCRdb lists one record per CDR3 protein. The table has 500,000 to 700,000 distinct CDR3 sequences, over 15% seen once. Per the germline V gene, CDR1 is MDHEN and CDR2 is SYDVKM. The CDR3 runs to 15 residues. V was cut by 8 bases and J by 5 bases, with 21 bases left in between. Findings and caveats of the study: Among clonotypes expanded in thyroid above 0.001, most were also found in blood. Ophthalmopathy and stable hyperthyroidism were separated by a 13 V-J model.

This clonotype was sampled from a woman in her late teens or twenties with Graves' hyperthyroidism. This chain uses TRBV28 with TRBJ2-5, with a possible D match to TRBD2 (6 bases). The sequencing input was blood. Here the CDR3 reads CASSPLGTSRETQYF. Written as DNA, the CDR3 is TGTGCCAGCTCACCACTTGGGACTTCGAGGGAGACCCAGTACTTC.